A single sample is the source of the 7 T cell receptor beta chains below, sequenced in a study of OX40 agonist ivuxolimab in advanced cancers. Measured with immunoSEQ multiplex PCR; TCRdb has only the in-frame clones, and not every one. Of over 95,000 clones in the sample, about 79% were seen once. The sequenced sample was CD4+ or CD8+ T cells sorted from blood, obtained in a trial of the OX40 agonist ivuxolimab. The receptors derive from an adult with an advanced solid tumor such as melanoma, head and neck, liver or kidney cancer.

V gene TRBV29-1 combines with J gene TRBJ1-1, with D possibly matching TRBD1 (5 bases). With 1 base removed from V and 4 bases from J, the gap between germline ends came to 13 bases. Germline-derived CDR1 and CDR2 are SQVTM and ANQGSEA. The CDR3 is 14 residues long. For the CDR3, the DNA is TGCAGCGTTGAAGTGCAGGGTCGGACCACTGAAGCTTTCTTT. As protein: CSVEVQGRTTEAFF.

The V gene is TRBV6-1, the J gene TRBJ2-7; D remains unclear. Germline V gene data show CDR1 as MNHNS and CDR2 as SASEGT. V lost 6 bases, J lost 4 bases, and 10 bases lay in between. The CDR3 spans 12 residues. CDR3 nucleotide sequence: TGTGCCAGCAGCCCCCGAGGTTACGAGCAGTACTTC. The encoded protein is CASSPRGYEQYF.

The genes are TRBV19 and TRBJ1-1; D might be TRBD1 (5 bases). The germline V gene has CDR1 LNHDA and CDR2 SQIVND (reference sequence). CDR3 length: 14 residues. The ends were cut back, 3 bases at V and 4 bases at J, with 12 bases in the middle. The CDR3 DNA reads TGTGCCAGTAGTATGGGCAGGGCTGGCACTGAAGCTTTCTTT. This codes for CASSMGRAGTEAFF.

The chain uses TRBV2 and TRBJ2-1; possible D gene TRBD2, 6 bases. V was clipped by 11 bases and J by 6 bases, with 26 bases between them. Per the germline V gene, CDR1 is SNHLY and CDR2 is FYNNEI. This CDR3 contains 16 residues. The CDR3 loop is CAGSTSAGIGSNEQFF. CDR3 coding DNA: TGTGCCGGATCGACGAGCGCGGGGATCGGTTCCAATGAGCAGTTCTTC.

The rearrangement joins TRBV28 to TRBJ1-1; possible D gene TRBD1, 5 bases. Germline CDR1 MDHEN, CDR2 SYDVKM. This CDR3 region has 12 residues. V was pared by 10 bases and J by 6 bases, with 15 bases between. CDR3 bases: TGTGCCATCCACGTTCCAGGGTCTGAAGCTTTCTTT. Translation gives CAIHVPGSEAFF.

The chain links TRBV11-2 to TRBJ1-2; 8 nucleotides line up with TRBD1. The V gene's germline CDR1 is SGHAT and CDR2 FQNNGV. The CDR3 is made up of 14 amino acids. The V segment lost 8 bases and the J segment 4 bases; nucleotides outside the gene matches: 9. CDR3 sequence (DNA): TGTGCCAGCTCCACCAGCGACAGGGGCTATGGCTACACCTTC. Its protein product is CASSTSDRGYGYTF. Filled out from reference TRBV11-2 and TRBJ1-2, the complete variable domain reads EAGVAQSPRYKIIEKRQSVAFWCNPISGHATLYWYQQILGQGPKLLIQFQNNGVVDDSQLPKDRFSAERLKGVDSTLKIQPAKLEDSAVYLCASSTSDRGYGYTFGSGTRLTVV.

V and J are TRBV5-8 and TRBJ1-4; D might be TRBD1 (5 bases). Germline V gene lookup returns CDR1 SGHTS and CDR2 YDEGEE. Trimming removed 4 bases from V and 0 bases from J, with 13 bases in between. The CDR3 is 16 amino acids. The CDR3 is CASSHGTEATNEKLFF. DNA of the CDR3: TGTGCCAGCAGCCACGGGACCGAAGCAACTAATGAAAAACTGTTTTTT.